This T cell receptor (beta chain) came from a study of response to subunit inactivated influenza vaccine. Only a few counts were recorded for this clonotype. Antigen specificity is unknown. Overall study results and limits: With each seasonal influenza vaccination, the authors suggested, few new T cells are recruited.

TCRdb re-called the RT-PCR reads through MiXCR, storing one row per CDR3 protein. Counted here are approximately 300,000 distinct CDR3 sequences, around 22% occurring once; the ten biggest clones make up around 10%. Trimming pared 0 bases from V and 0 bases from J, leaving 3 bases between. The CDR3 is 13 residues long. Looked up from germline, CDR1 is LGHNA and CDR2 is YNFKEQ. The sequenced sample was PBMCs from blood, obtained approximately 20 months after vaccination. This chain joins TRBV4-2 and TRBJ2-7; D is undetermined. The TCR comes from a man aged 45-69 years who received an inactivated influenza vaccine. The CDR3 DNA follows: TGTGCCAGCAGCCAAGAAAACTCCTACGAGCAGTACTTC. This codes for CASSQENSYEQYF.